This TCR beta chain was retrieved from a study of OX40 agonist ivuxolimab in advanced cancers. General observations from the study: At 0.1 to 3.0 mg/kg, CD4+ and CD8+ blood T cells expanded clonally by week 6.

In regard to this clone: The antigen is unknown.

Blood samples were obtained at baseline, cycle 4 day 1, and cycle 7 day 1. Profiled with immunoSEQ multiplex PCR; TCRdb holds only in-frame clones, not every one. Of about 90,000 clones listed, approximately 90% are singletons. The germline gives CDR1 LGHNT, CDR2 FRNRAP. V lost 5 bases and J lost 4, with 15 bases in between. The CDR3 runs 16 residues. The TCR was taken from an adult with an advanced solid tumor such as melanoma, head and neck, liver or kidney cancer. Specimen: CD4+ or CD8+ T cells sorted from blood, collected in a trial of the OX40 agonist ivuxolimab. V is TRBV12-5 and J is TRBJ2-6; D not certain. CDR3 in amino acids: CASGLPPTSGANVLTF. The CDR3 nucleotides read TGTGCTAGTGGTCTCCCTCCTACTTCCGGGGCCAACGTCCTGACTTTC. Complete variable domain (other parts from reference TRBV12-5 and TRBJ2-6): DARVTQTPRHKVTEMGQEVTMRCQPILGHNTVFWYRQTMMQGLELLAYFRNRAPLDDSGMPKDRFSAEMPDATLATLKIQPSEPRDSAVYFCASGLPPTSGANVLTFGAGSRLTVL.